Sequencing of this T cell receptor beta chain was carried out in a study of shared clonotypes between healthy human individuals. Study-level results: Clonotypes not shared had lower generation probabilities than those common to all four donors.

Into CD45RA+ naive and CD45RA-negative memory subsets, the CD4+ cells were split. Generated by immunoSEQ multiplex PCR, the TCRdb table keeps only in-frame clones and is missing some. Of around 510,000 clones detected, approximately 94% appear once; the ten largest clones hold 0.05% to 0.08%. CDR3 length: 17 amino acids. V dropped 3 bases and J dropped 4 bases, with 21 bases sitting between them. CDR1 MDHEN and CDR2 SYDVKM come from the germline V gene. Of note for this clone: The target antigen is unknown.

The chain couples TRBV28 to TRBJ1-1; D perhaps matches TRBD1 (5 bases). This receptor was taken from a woman younger than 45 in good health. Sequenced: naive CD4+ T cells sorted from blood. Noted subset: CD45RA+ positively selected. The CDR3 sequence: CASSFWGLFLRGTEAFF. CDR3 coding DNA: TGTGCCAGCAGTTTTTGGGGACTTTTTTTAAGAGGCACTGAAGCTTTCTTT.